This passage covers 16 T cell receptor beta chains from one sample sequenced in a study of shared clonotypes between healthy human individuals (TCRdb year 2020). Library preparation employed the immunoSEQ multiplex PCR assay. TCRdb holds this immuneACCESS table with in-frame rearrangements only. Some clones are missing; in checked studies, unresolved V genes explain under half, and the rest has no known cause. This sample comprises over a million clones, 65% to 75% of them detected only once. Of the sample, over 1.3% falls within the top ten clones. Input material: memory CD4+ T cells sorted from blood. The sample's cell subset or site label, decoded: CD45RA-negative fraction. The receptors were gathered from a man aged 18-30 years in good health.

This clone was seen more than once but under ten times. The CDR3 here is CASSSTSGSGRKQYF. CDR3 coding DNA: TGTGCCAGCAGCTCCACTAGCGGGAGTGGTAGAAAGCAGTACTTC. The chain employs TRBV5-6 and TRBJ2-7; 11 positions match TRBD2. CDR3 size: 15 residues. V was pared by 3 bases and J by 8 bases, with 10 bases of the junction left unmatched. Germline CDR1 reads SGHDT; CDR2 reads YYEEEE.

This chain links TRBV19 with TRBJ1-2; D is ambiguous. The CDR3 totals 13 residues. Germline assignment: CDR1 LNHDA and CDR2 SQIVND (reference sequence). The V end lost 2 bases, the J end lost 6 bases, and 10 bases lay between the germline ends. The CDR3 sequence is CASSIRPKDGYTF. The CDR3 DNA is TGTGCCAGTAGTATAAGACCTAAAGATGGCTACACCTTC.

This clone was observed a handful of times. This sample includes further DNA sequences coding for the same CDR3. The chain links TRBV19 to TRBJ1-5; D unclear. Trimming pared 3 bases from V and 0 bases from J, leaving 6 bases between. Germline CDR1 reads LNHDA; CDR2 reads SQIVND (reference sequence). The CDR3 contains 14 residues. The CDR3 sequence is CASSIANSNQPQHF. CDR3 coding DNA: TGTGCCAGTAGTATTGCGAATAGCAATCAGCCCCAGCATTTT.

The V gene is TRBV5-1, the J gene TRBJ2-5; D possibly corresponds to TRBD2 (6 bases). Germline CDR1 is SGHRS and CDR2 is YFSETQ. Trimming left V 6 bases short and J 3 bases short, with 18 bases between. The CDR3 sequence is 15 residues long. The CDR3 coding sequence is TGCGCCAGCACGCGACCAGGCACGGGAGAAGAGACCCAGTACTTC. Translated, it gives CASTRPGTGEETQYF.

The rearrangement uses TRBV2 and TRBJ1-1; TRBD1 might be the D (5 bases). Trimming pared 8 bases from V and 4 bases from J, leaving 17 bases between. Germline V gene lookup returns CDR1 SNHLY and CDR2 FYNNEI. CDR3 length equals 14 residues. CDR3 amino acids: CASSRETGGTEAFF. In DNA form, the CDR3 reads TGTGCCAGCTCCAGGGAGACCGGCGGCACTGAAGCTTTCTTT.

The rearrangement links TRBV18 to TRBJ1-2; TRBD1 matches at 9 bases. From germline, CDR1 is KGHSH and CDR2 LQKENI. J was trimmed by 2 bases and V by 4 bases; bases with no gene match: 5. CDR3 size: 15 residues. The chain's CDR3 is CASSQTGGGNYGYTF. The CDR3 bases are TGTGCCAGCTCACAAACAGGGGGCGGAAACTATGGCTACACCTTC.

The V gene is TRBV18, the J gene TRBJ1-2; 7 bases line up with TRBD1. CDR1 KGHSH and CDR2 LQKENI come from the germline V gene. The CDR3 extends over 13 amino acids. V was clipped by 4 bases and J by 4 bases; unmatched bases: 3. The CDR3 DNA sequence: TGTGCCAGCTCACAGGGACAGCTCTATGGCTACACCTTC. Its protein product is CASSQGQLYGYTF. Full variable domain (rest looked up from reference TRBV18 and TRBJ1-2): NAGVMQNPRHLVRRRGQEARLRCSPMKGHSHVYWYRQLPEEGLKFMVYLQKENIIDESGMPKERFSAEFPKEGPSILRIQQVVRGDSAAYFCASSQGQLYGYTFGSGTRLTVV.

The chain has TRBV30 and TRBJ1-2; D unresolved. Trimming took 2 bases from V and 4 from J, leaving 14 bases between them. In germline, CDR1 is GTSNPN, CDR2 SVGIG (reference sequence). The CDR3 extends over 14 amino acids. The CDR3 sequence: CAWSSGEPTYGYTF. CDR3 in DNA: TGTGCCTGGAGTAGCGGGGAGCCCACCTATGGCTACACCTTC.

The chain has TRBV30 and TRBJ1-2, with TRBD1 matching over 7 bases. Trimming removed 1 base from V and 4 bases from J; junction bases left unmatched: 6. Germline V gene data show CDR1 as GTSNPN and CDR2 as SVGIG (reference sequence). CDR3 length equals 14 residues. The CDR3 here is CAWSDTGVLYGYTF. As DNA, the CDR3 is TGTGCCTGGAGTGACACAGGGGTCCTCTATGGCTACACCTTC.

J is TRBJ2-2 and V is TRBV5-8; D is ambiguous. This CDR3 has 15 residues. Looked up from germline, CDR1 is SGHTS and CDR2 is YDEGEE. The germline V and J ends were trimmed by 8 bases and 2 bases, with 16 bases remaining between them. The CDR3 loop reads CASPRAARNTGELFF. The CDR3 nucleotides are TGTGCCAGTCCACGCGCGGCGAGAAACACCGGGGAGCTGTTTTTT.

This clone has a single count. V is TRBV9 and J is TRBJ1-6, with unresolved D. The V and J ends lost 5 bases and 9 bases respectively, with 15 bases between them. This CDR3 spans 14 amino acids. CDR1 is SGDLS, CDR2 YYNGEE, per germline. The CDR3 bases are TGTGCCAGCAGTACAAACGATTACTTTTCACCCCTCCACTTT. This codes for CASSTNDYFSPLHF.

V and J are TRBV29-1 and TRBJ1-2, with 7 bases identical to TRBD1. V lost 1 base and J lost 8; bases outside the gene matches: 4. The CDR3 covers 12 residues. The germline gives CDR1 SQVTM, CDR2 ANQGSEA. CDR3 loop: CSVEVQGGGYTF. CDR3 nucleotides: TGCAGCGTTGAAGTTCAGGGGGGAGGCTACACCTTC.

This clone was counted many times. The genes are TRBV6-6 and TRBJ2-5, with 8 positions matching TRBD2. Losses at the gene ends were 6 bases for V and 7 bases for J; bases not matched to a gene: 13. The length of the CDR3 is 15 residues. Per the germline V gene, CDR1 is MNHNY and CDR2 is SVGAGI (reference sequence). Here the CDR3 reads CASSPRDSGERTQYF. As DNA, the CDR3 is TGTGCCAGCAGCCCCCGGGATAGCGGGGAGAGGACCCAGTACTTC.

This clone was recorded once. A much larger clonotype is one base distant, so this may be a read error. The chain employs TRBV5-1 and TRBJ2-7, with 8 bases that match TRBD1. Germline V gene data show CDR1 as SGHRS and CDR2 as YFSETQ. The V and J ends lost 3 bases and 0 bases, in that order; junction bases with no gene match: 2. This CDR3 is 14 amino acids long. This CDR3 reads CASSWTGSSYEQYF. The CDR3 DNA is TGCGCCAGCAGCTGGACAGGGAGCTCCTACGAGCAGTACTTC.

As regards this clone: Compared with germline, one end of the junction differs, possibly owing to a read error. The V call is TRBV7-7, the J call TRBJ2-1; D gene unclear. Germline assignment: CDR1 SSHAT and CDR2 FNYEAQ (reference sequence). This CDR3 contains 14 residues. CDR3: CASSLSEAYNEQFF. The DNA of the CDR3 is TGTGCTAGCAGCTTATCGGAAGCCTACAATGAGCAGTTCTTC. Looking up the rest from reference TRBV7-7 and TRBJ2-1 gives the full variable domain: GAGVSQSPRYKVTKRGQDVTLRCDPISSHATLYWYQQALGQGPEFLTYFNYEAQPDKSGLPSDRFSAERPEGSISTLTIQRTEQRDSAMYRCASSLSEAYNEQFFGPGTRLTVL.

The chain is built from TRBV30 and TRBJ2-7; no firm D call. Germline V gene lookup returns CDR1 GTSNPN and CDR2 SVGIG (reference sequence). V lost 4 bases, J lost 4 bases, and 11 bases lay in between. The CDR3 runs 12 residues. The CDR3 nucleotides read TGTGCCTGGACCCCATCCCCGTACGAGCAGTACTTC. Translation: CAWTPSPYEQYF.